The clone carrying this T cell receptor (beta chain) was detected once. Its matching antigen is unknown. The protocol was immunoSEQ multiplex PCR, while the TCRdb copy is restricted to in-frame clones and leaves out a portion. The repertoire consists of tens of thousands of clones, with nearly 90% occurring once and the leading ten covering 5%. The entry originates in a study of T cell responses to AZD1222 COVID-19 vaccine. Germline values: CDR1 SGHDT, CDR2 YYEEEE. V was shortened by 1 base and J by 2 bases, with 9 bases between the two germline ends. CDR3 size: 14 residues. Study findings and constraints: The donor cohort was predominantly white British with a female majority, and clonal diversity may have been underestimated. Elevations in Spike-specific TCR breadth and depth followed administration of two AZD1222 doses. It was only a handful of AZD1222 recipients who were seropositive at baseline. Per reports, nearly half of all spike-specific TCRs target regions that are unmutated in variants.

The genes are TRBV5-6 and TRBJ1-1; D may be TRBD1 (6 bases). The TCR sequence derives from an adult in good health. The material was peripheral blood, obtained on day 0 of MenACWY control vaccination. As DNA, the CDR3 is TGTGCCAGCAGCTTGAAGGGACAAAACACTGAAGCTTTCTTT. As protein: CASSLKGQNTEAFF.